Each of the 21 T cell receptor beta chains below was sequenced from the same sample in a study of glioma-infiltrating T cells after dendritic cell vaccination. Sequenced by immunoSEQ multiplex PCR; TCRdb stores in-frame clones only, minus some. The sample has fewer than 95,000 clones, 75% to 90% seen once. Specified time point: after dendritic cell vaccination, including at tumor progression/relapse. Material: blood, obtained after dendritic cell vaccination. The receptors come from a human donor with glioblastoma.

The gene calls are TRBV4-1 and TRBJ2-7; TRBD1 aligns across 7 bases. Germline lookup yields CDR1 MGHRA and CDR2 YSYEKL. V shed 3 bases, J shed 2 bases, and the junction held 4 bases outside the gene matches. The CDR3 runs 14 residues. CDR3 DNA: TGCGCCAGCAGCCACGCCCAGGGGGCCTACGAGCAGTACTTC. The encoded protein is CASSHAQGAYEQYF.

V usage is TRBV29-1 and J usage is TRBJ2-3, with 11 bases identical to TRBD2. This CDR3 is 15 amino acids long. V dropped 6 bases and J dropped 2; count of bases not matched to a gene: 7. Germline assignment: CDR1 SQVTM and CDR2 ANQGSEA. The CDR3 region has the DNA TGCAGCGTGACCACTAGCGGGGGTAACACAGATACGCAGTATTTT. It yields the protein CSVTTSGGNTDTQYF.

The chain employs TRBV7-3 and TRBJ2-1; 8 positions agree with TRBD2. CDR3 size: 16 residues. From germline, CDR1 is SGHTA and CDR2 FQGTGA. V lost 5 bases and J lost 8; bases outside the gene matches: 14. CDR3 amino acids: CASSPTGAGARDEQFF. CDR3 in DNA: TGTGCCAGCAGCCCCACGGGAGCGGGGGCACGGGATGAGCAGTTCTTC.

This clone was counted a few times. The V gene is TRBV6-4, the J gene TRBJ2-3, with 7 bases aligning to TRBD1. The CDR3 is 14 amino acids. V was pared by 4 bases and J by 1 base, with 2 bases of the junction left unmatched. The germline CDR1 and CDR2 sequences are MRHNA and SNTAGT. The CDR3 DNA is TGTGCCAGCAGTGCCACAGGGGGCACAGATACGCAGTATTTT. Protein sequence: CASSATGGTDTQYF.

V usage is TRBV19 and J usage is TRBJ1-2; D is undetermined. V was clipped by 5 bases and J by 4 bases, with 11 bases between them. Germline V gene sequence: CDR1 LNHDA, CDR2 SQIVND (reference sequence). The CDR3 runs 13 residues. CDR3 amino acids: CASSRQEGYGYTF. The CDR3, as DNA: TGTGCCAGTAGTCGGCAGGAGGGCTATGGCTACACCTTC.

In this sample, this clone turned up once. The chain carries TRBV30 and TRBJ1-3; perhaps TRBD1 as D (5 bases). Germline lookup yields CDR1 GTSNPN and CDR2 SVGIG (reference sequence). The CDR3 extends over 14 amino acids. With 3 bases removed from V and 1 base from J, the gap between germline ends came to 10 bases. The CDR3 here is CAWRDIGSGNTIYF. CDR3 in DNA: TGTGCCTGGAGGGACATAGGATCTGGAAACACCATATATTTT.

The chain links TRBV6-1 to TRBJ1-2; no clear D gene. This CDR3 has 14 residues. Germline V gene sequence: CDR1 MNHNS, CDR2 SASEGT. V was cut by 3 bases and J by 1 base, with 9 bases left in between. CDR3 amino acids: CASSDRGFNYGYTF. The CDR3 coding sequence is TGTGCCAGCAGTGATAGAGGGTTTAACTATGGCTACACCTTC.

The CDR3 here is CASSPGRGNEQFF. The CDR3 nucleotides are TGTGCCAGCAGTCCGGGGCGGGGTAATGAGCAGTTCTTC. The chain combines TRBV6-1 with TRBJ2-1; weak D call: TRBD2 (6 bases). V gave up 5 bases and J gave up 7 bases, with 12 bases separating them. This CDR3 has 13 residues. From germline, CDR1 is MNHNS and CDR2 SASEGT.

The genes are TRBV7-2 and TRBJ2-1, with TRBD1 matching over 7 bases. V shed 4 bases, J shed 10 bases, and the junction held 7 bases outside the gene matches. Germline V gene sequence: CDR1 SGHTA, CDR2 FQGNSA. The CDR3 length is 13 residues. The CDR3 sequence is CASSSRQGWEQFF. DNA for the CDR3: TGTGCCAGCAGCTCTCGACAGGGTTGGGAGCAGTTCTTC.

The V gene is TRBV6-1, the J gene TRBJ1-1; 9 bases agree with TRBD1. V was clipped by 7 bases and J by 6 bases; unmatched bases: 6. This CDR3 region has 13 residues. From germline, CDR1 is MNHNS and CDR2 SASEGT. The CDR3 spells CASIPGQGAEAFF. The CDR3 DNA follows: TGTGCCAGCATACCGGGACAGGGTGCTGAAGCTTTCTTT.

V gene TRBV7-3 combines with J gene TRBJ2-1; 10 bases are a match to TRBD2. The CDR3 totals 15 residues. V lost 5 bases, J lost 4 bases, and 5 bases stayed unmatched. Germline CDR1 SGHTA, CDR2 FQGTGA. The CDR3 reads CASSPIAGGYNEQFF. CDR3 sequence (DNA): TGTGCCAGCAGCCCTATAGCGGGAGGTTACAATGAGCAGTTCTTC.

The V and J genes are TRBV4-1 and TRBJ1-4; D is possibly TRBD1 (6 bases). The length of the CDR3 is 18 residues. V lost 0 bases to trimming and J lost 0 bases, with 14 bases between them. The V gene's germline CDR1 is MGHRA and CDR2 YSYEKL. CDR3 coding DNA: TGCGCCAGCAGCCAAGATAAACCGGGACACACAACTAATGAAAAACTGTTTTTT. Its translation is CASSQDKPGHTTNEKLFF.

This chain uses TRBV6-1 with TRBJ1-2; TRBD1 aligns across 7 bases. The CDR3 is made up of 15 amino acids. Germline CDR1 is MNHNS and CDR2 is SASEGT. V lost 8 bases, J lost 7 bases, and 16 bases stayed unmatched. CDR3 protein: CASLRQGGPTGGYTF. The CDR3 DNA reads TGTGCCAGCCTGAGACAGGGTGGCCCTACGGGTGGCTACACCTTC.

J is TRBJ1-1 and V is TRBV28, with TRBD1 as a possible D gene (5 bases). There are 14 residues in the CDR3. Trimming took off 5 bases at V and 0 bases at J, with 10 bases between the two ends. Germline V gives CDR1 MDHEN, CDR2 SYDVKM. CDR3 loop: CASSRAGLNTEAFF. As DNA, the CDR3 is TGTGCCAGCAGTCGGGCAGGGTTGAACACTGAAGCTTTCTTT.

The chain is built from TRBV27 and TRBJ2-1; 9 bases line up with TRBD1. This CDR3 has 16 amino acids. Germline CDR1 reads MNHEY; CDR2 reads SMNVEV (reference sequence). V lost 5 bases and J lost 7; bases outside the gene matches: 12. CDR3 sequence (DNA): TGTGCCAGCAGTCCCGCCGGGACAGGGTTCGTGAATGAGCAGTTCTTC. Translating it yields CASSPAGTGFVNEQFF.

This clone was recorded a few times. The chain employs TRBV6-6 and TRBJ1-5, with D possibly being TRBD1 (6 bases). This CDR3 has 16 amino acids. V lost 2 bases to trimming and J lost 4 bases, with 15 bases between them. Germline assignment: CDR1 MNHNY and CDR2 SVGAGI (reference sequence). CDR3 nucleotide sequence: TGTGCCAGCAGTTACCCTCAGGGGTCAGGGAATCAGCCCCAGCATTTT. This sequence encodes CASSYPQGSGNQPQHF.

The chain joins TRBV4-1 to TRBJ2-2, with D possibly matching TRBD2 (5 bases). V was clipped by 0 bases and J by 6 bases, with 14 bases between them. CDR3 length: 16 amino acids. Looked up from germline, CDR1 is MGHRA and CDR2 is YSYEKL. CDR3 nucleotides: TGCGCCAGCAGCCAAGATAGGTTGGACTTGGCCGGGGAGCTGTTTTTT. Residues: CASSQDRLDLAGELFF.

There are a few counts of this clone. The chain recombines TRBV7-9 with TRBJ2-1; TRBD2 agrees at 9 bases. Germline assignment: CDR1 SEHNR and CDR2 FQNEAQ (reference sequence). J gave up 4 bases and V 2 bases, and 3 bases lay outside the gene matches. The CDR3 sequence is 15 residues long. CDR3 DNA: TGTGCCAGCAGCTTAAGGACTAGCGTATACAATGAGCAGTTCTTC. Its protein is CASSLRTSVYNEQFF.

V is TRBV5-4 and J is TRBJ1-2; TRBD1 aligns across 9 bases. Germline V lookup: CDR1 SGHNT, CDR2 YYREEE (reference sequence). This CDR3 has 15 residues. The J segment lost 8 bases and the V segment lost 4 bases, leaving 12 bases of the junction unmatched. CDR3 DNA sequence: TGTGCCAGCAGCCCAGACCCCGGGACAGGGTGGGGCTACACCTTC. Residues: CASSPDPGTGWGYTF.

The chain employs TRBV7-2 and TRBJ2-7, with D perhaps matching TRBD1 (7 bases). Per the germline V gene, CDR1 is SGHTA and CDR2 is FQGNSA. Trimming shortened V by 4 bases and J by 0 bases, and 13 bases separated the two germline ends. This CDR3 is built from 15 residues. CDR3 DNA sequence: TGTGCCAGCAGCTACCGCCAGGGGGGCTCCTACGAGCAGTACTTC. It translates to CASSYRQGGSYEQYF.

V usage is TRBV27 and J usage is TRBJ1-5, with D possibly TRBD1 on 5 matching bases. The CDR3 length is 13 residues. Germline-derived CDR1 and CDR2 are MNHEY and SMNVEV (reference sequence). The V end was cut by 5 bases, the J end by 7 bases, with 12 bases between. CDR3 DNA sequence: TGTGCCAGCAGTGTACAGGTCGGCCAGCCCCAGCATTTT. This translates into CASSVQVGQPQHF.